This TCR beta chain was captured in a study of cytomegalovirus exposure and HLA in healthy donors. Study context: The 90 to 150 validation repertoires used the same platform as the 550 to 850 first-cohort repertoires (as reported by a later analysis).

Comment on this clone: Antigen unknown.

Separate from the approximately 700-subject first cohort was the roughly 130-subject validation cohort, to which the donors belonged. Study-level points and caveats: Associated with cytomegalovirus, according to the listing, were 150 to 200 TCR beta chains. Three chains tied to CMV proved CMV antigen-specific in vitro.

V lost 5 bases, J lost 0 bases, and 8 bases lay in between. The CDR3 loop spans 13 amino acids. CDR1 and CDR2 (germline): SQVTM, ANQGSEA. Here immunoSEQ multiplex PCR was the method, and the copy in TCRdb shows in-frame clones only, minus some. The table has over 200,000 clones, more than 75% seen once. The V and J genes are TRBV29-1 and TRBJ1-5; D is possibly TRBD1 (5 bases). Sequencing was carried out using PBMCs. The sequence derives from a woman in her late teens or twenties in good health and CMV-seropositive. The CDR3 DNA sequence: TGCAGCGTTTCGACAGATAGCAATCAGCCCCAGCATTTT. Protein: CSVSTDSNQPQHF.